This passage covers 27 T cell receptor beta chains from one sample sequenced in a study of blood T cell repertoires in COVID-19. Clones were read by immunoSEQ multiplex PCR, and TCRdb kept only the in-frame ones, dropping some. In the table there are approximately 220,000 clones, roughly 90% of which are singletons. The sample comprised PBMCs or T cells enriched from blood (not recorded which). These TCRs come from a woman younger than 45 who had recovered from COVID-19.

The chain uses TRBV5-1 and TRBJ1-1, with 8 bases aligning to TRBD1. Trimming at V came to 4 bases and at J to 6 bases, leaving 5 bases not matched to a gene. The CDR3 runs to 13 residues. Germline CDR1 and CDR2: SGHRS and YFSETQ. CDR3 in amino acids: CASSLTGVAEAFF. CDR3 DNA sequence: TGCGCCAGCAGCCTGACAGGGGTTGCTGAAGCTTTCTTT.

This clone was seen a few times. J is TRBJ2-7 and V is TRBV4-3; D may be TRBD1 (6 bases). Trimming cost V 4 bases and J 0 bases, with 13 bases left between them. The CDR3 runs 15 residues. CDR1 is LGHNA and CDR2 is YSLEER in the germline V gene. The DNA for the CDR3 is TGCGCCAGCAGCCGAGATAGACAGGTCTCCTACGAGCAGTACTTC. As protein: CASSRDRQVSYEQYF.

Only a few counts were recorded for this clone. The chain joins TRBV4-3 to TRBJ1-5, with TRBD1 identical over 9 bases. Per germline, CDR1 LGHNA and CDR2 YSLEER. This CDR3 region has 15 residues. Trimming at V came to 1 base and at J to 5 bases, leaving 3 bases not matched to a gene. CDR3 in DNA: TGCGCCAGCAGCCAAGCAAGGACAGGGGATCAGCCCCAGCATTTT. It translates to CASSQARTGDQPQHF.

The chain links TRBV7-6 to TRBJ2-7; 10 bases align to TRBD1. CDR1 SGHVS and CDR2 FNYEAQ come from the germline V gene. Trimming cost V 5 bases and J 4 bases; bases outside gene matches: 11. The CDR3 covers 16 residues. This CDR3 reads CASSLGTGEGKYEQYF. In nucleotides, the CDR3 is TGTGCCAGCAGCCTGGGGACAGGGGAAGGTAAATACGAGCAGTACTTC.

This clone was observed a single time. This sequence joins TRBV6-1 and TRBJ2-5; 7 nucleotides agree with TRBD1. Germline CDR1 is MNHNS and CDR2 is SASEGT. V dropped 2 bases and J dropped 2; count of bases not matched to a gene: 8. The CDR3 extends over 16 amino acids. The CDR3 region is CASSERTGLRQETQYF. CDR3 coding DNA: TGTGCCAGCAGTGAACGGACAGGTCTAAGGCAAGAGACCCAGTACTTC.

Here the CDR3 DNA reads TGTGCCAGCAGCGTTCGGACAGAACATGATCAGCCCCAGCATTTT. Translating gives CASSVRTEHDQPQHF. The chain recombines TRBV21-1 with TRBJ1-5; TRBD1, the table's D call, lacks a check against the DNA. TRBV21-1 is tagged as a pseudogene. The CDR3 consists of 15 residues.

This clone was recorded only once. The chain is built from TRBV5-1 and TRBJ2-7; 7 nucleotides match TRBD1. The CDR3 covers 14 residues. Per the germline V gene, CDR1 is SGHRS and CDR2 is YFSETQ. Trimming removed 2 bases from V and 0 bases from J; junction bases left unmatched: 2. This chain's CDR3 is CASSFGTDSYEQYF. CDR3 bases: TGCGCCAGCAGCTTCGGGACAGACTCCTACGAGCAGTACTTC.

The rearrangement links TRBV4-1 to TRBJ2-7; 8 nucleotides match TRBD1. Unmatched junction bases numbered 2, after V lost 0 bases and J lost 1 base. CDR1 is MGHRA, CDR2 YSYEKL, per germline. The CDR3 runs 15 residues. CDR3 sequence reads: CASSQEQGESYEQYF. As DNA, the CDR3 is TGCGCCAGCAGCCAAGAACAGGGGGAATCCTACGAGCAGTACTTC.

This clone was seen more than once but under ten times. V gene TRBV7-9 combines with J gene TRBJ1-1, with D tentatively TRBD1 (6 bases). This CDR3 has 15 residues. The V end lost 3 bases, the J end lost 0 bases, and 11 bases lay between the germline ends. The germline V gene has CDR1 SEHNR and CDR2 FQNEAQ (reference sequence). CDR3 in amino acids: CASSFKGQLNTEAFF. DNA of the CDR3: TGTGCCAGCAGCTTTAAAGGACAGCTGAACACTGAAGCTTTCTTT.

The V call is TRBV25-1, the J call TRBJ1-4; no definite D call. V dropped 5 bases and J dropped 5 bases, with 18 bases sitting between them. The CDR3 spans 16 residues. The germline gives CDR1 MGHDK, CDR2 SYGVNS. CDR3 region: CASSHRGEGLNEKLFF. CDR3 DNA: TGTGCCAGCAGTCACCGAGGAGAGGGTTTGAATGAAAAACTGTTTTTT.

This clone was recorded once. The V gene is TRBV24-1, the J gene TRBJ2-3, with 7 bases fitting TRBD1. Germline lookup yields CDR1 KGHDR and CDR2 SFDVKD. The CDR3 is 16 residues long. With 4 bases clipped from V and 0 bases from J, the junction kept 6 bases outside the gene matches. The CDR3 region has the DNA TGTGCCACCAGTGACCCCCACAGGGGTAGCACAGATACGCAGTATTTT. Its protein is CATSDPHRGSTDTQYF.

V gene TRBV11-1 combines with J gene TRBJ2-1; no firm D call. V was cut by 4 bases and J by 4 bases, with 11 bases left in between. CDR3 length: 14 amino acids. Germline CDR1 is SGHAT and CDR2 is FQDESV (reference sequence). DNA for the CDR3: TGTGCCAGCAGCTCCCAACCAGGATACAATGAGCAGTTCTTC. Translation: CASSSQPGYNEQFF.

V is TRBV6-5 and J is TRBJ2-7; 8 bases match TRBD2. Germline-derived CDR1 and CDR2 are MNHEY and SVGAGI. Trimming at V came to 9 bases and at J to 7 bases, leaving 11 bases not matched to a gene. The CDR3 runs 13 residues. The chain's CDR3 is CASRRGGLREQYF. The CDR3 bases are TGTGCCAGTCGACGGGGGGGCCTTCGGGAGCAGTACTTC.

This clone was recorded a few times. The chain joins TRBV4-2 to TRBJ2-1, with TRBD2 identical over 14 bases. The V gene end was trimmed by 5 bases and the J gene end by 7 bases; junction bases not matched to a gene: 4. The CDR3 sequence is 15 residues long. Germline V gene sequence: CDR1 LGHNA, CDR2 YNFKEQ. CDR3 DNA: TGTGCCAGCAGCTATGGGACTAGCGGGGGTAATGAGCAGTTCTTC. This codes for CASSYGTSGGNEQFF.

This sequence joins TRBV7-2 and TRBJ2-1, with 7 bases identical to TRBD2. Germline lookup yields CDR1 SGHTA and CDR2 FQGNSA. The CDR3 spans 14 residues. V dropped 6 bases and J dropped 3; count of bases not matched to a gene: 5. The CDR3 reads CASRSGGFYNEQFF. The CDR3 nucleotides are TGTGCCAGCAGGTCCGGGGGGTTCTACAATGAGCAGTTCTTC.

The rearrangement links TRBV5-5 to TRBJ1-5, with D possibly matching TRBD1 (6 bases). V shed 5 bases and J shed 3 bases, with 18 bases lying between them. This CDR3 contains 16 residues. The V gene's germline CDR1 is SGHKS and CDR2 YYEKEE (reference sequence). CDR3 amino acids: CASSARGGQANQPQHF. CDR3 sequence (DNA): TGTGCCAGCAGTGCGAGGGGGGGCCAGGCCAATCAGCCCCAGCATTTT.

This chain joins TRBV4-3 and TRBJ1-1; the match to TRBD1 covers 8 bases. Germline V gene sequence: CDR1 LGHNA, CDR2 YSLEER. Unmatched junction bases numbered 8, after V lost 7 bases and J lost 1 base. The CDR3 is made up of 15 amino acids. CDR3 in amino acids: CASKAGQGGNTEAFF. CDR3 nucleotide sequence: TGCGCCAGCAAAGCTGGACAGGGCGGGAACACTGAAGCTTTCTTT.

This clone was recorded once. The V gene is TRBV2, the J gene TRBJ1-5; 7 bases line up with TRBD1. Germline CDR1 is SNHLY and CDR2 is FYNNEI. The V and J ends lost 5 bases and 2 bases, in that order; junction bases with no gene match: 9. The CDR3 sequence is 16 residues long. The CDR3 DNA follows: TGTGCCAGCAGTAATAGACAGGGTTGGGGCAATCAGCCCCAGCATTTT. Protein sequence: CASSNRQGWGNQPQHF.

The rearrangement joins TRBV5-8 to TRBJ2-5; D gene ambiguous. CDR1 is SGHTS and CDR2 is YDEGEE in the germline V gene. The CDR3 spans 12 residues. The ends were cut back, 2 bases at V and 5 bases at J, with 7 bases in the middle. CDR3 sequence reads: CASSFSYETQYF. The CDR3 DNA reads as TGTGCCAGCAGCTTTTCCTATGAGACCCAGTACTTC.

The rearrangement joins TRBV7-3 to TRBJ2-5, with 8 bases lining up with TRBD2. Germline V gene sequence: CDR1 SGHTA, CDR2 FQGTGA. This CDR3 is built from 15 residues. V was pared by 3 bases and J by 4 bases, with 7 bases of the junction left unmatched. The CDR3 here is CASSLSGGARETQYF. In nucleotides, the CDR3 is TGTGCCAGCAGCTTGTCCGGGGGGGCCCGAGAGACCCAGTACTTC. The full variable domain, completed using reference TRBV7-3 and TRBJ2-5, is GAGVSQTPSNKVTEKGKYVELRCDPISGHTALYWYRQSLGQGPEFLIYFQGTGAADDSGLPNDRFFAVRPEGSVSTLKIQRTERGDSAVYLCASSLSGGARETQYFGPGTRLLVL.

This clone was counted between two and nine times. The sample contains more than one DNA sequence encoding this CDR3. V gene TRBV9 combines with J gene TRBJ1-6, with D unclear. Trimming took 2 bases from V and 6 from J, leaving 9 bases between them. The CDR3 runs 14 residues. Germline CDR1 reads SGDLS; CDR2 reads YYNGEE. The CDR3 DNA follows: TGTGCCAGCAGCGTTAGACATTCTAATTCACCCCTCCACTTT. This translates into CASSVRHSNSPLHF.

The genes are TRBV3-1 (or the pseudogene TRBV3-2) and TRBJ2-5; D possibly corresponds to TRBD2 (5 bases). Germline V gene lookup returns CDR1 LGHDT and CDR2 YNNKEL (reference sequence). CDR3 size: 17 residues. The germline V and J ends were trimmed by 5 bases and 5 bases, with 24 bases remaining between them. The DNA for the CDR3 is TGTGCCAGCAGCTCCCCTCCTCCTGACGGAGGTCACGAGACCCAGTACTTC. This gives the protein CASSSPPPDGGHETQYF.

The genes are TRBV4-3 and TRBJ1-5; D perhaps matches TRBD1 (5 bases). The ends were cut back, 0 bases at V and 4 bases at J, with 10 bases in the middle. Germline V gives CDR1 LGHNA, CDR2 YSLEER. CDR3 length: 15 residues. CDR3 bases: TGCGCCAGCAGCCAAGATCCGGACATAAATCAGCCCCAGCATTTT. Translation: CASSQDPDINQPQHF.

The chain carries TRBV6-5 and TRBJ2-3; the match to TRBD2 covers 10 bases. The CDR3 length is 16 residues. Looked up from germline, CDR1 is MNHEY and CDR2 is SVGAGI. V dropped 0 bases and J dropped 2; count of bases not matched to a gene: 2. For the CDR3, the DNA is TGTGCCAGCAGTTACTCTAGCGGGGGGTTCACAGATACGCAGTATTTT. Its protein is CASSYSSGGFTDTQYF.

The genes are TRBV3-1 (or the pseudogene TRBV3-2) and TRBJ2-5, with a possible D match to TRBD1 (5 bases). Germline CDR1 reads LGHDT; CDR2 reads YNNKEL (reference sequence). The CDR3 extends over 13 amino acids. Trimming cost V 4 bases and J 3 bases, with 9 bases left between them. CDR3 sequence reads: CASSLLGEETQYF. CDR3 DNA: TGTGCCAGCAGCCTCCTAGGGGAAGAGACCCAGTACTTC.

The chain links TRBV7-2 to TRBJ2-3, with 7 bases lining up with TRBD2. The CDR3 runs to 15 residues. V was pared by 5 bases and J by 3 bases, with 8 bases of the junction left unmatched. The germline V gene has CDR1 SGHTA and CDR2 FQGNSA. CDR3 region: CASSNRGVLTDTQYF. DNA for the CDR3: TGTGCCAGCAGCAACCGGGGGGTCTTAACAGATACGCAGTATTTT.

CDR3 nucleotide sequence: TGCGCCAGCAGCCAAGATCGATGGGGCAGCTCCTACGAGCAGTACTTC. Its protein product is CASSQDRWGSSYEQYF. V is TRBV4-3 and J is TRBJ2-7, with TRBD1 as a possible D gene (5 bases). The germline CDR1 and CDR2 sequences are LGHNA and YSLEER. This CDR3 is 16 amino acids long. V lost 0 bases and J lost 0, with 12 bases in between.